This TCR beta chain comes out of a study of shared clonotypes between healthy human individuals. With respect to this clone: This sample includes further DNA sequences coding for the same CDR3.

This table comes from immunoSEQ multiplex PCR, and its TCRdb copy is limited to in-frame clones, with some not included. The table includes about 2.2 million clones, just under 95% detected once. Naive CD8 populations comprised CD45RO-negative cells positively selected for CCR7, excluding terminally differentiated effector memory CD45RA+ cells. The germline gives CDR1 MNHEY, CDR2 SMNVEV (reference sequence). This CDR3 spans 14 amino acids. Trimming took off 5 bases at V and 4 bases at J, with 14 bases between the two ends. Sequenced: naive CD8+ T cells from PBMCs. The receptor was derived from a man younger than 30 in good health. Some clones in this sample may be carry-over from other donors' samples. The chain recombines TRBV27 with TRBJ1-2; a possible D gene is TRBD1 (5 bases). The CDR3 bases are TGTGCCAGCAGTCCCACCGGGGGACCCTATGGCTACACCTTC. Protein sequence: CASSPTGGPYGYTF.